The 31 T cell receptor beta chains below all came from one sample that was sequenced in a study of control samples from healthy donors and cancer patients (dated by TCRdb to about 2020). Library generation was performed with the immunoSEQ multiplex PCR assay. Drawn from immuneACCESS, this table holds only the in-frame rearrangements with V and J called that TCRdb kept. Clones are partly lost; checked studies trace under half to an unresolved V gene and leave the rest unexplained. The sample table contains 150,000 to 200,000 clones; only one count was recorded for under 95% of them. The top ten clonotypes cover approximately 1.4% of the sample. Sequenced material: blood. The origin of the receptors is a young woman in good health.

The chain employs TRBV7-3 and TRBJ2-1, with D possibly matching TRBD1 (6 bases). This CDR3 has 14 residues. V dropped 5 bases and J dropped 9 bases, with 17 bases sitting between them. Germline V gene data show CDR1 as SGHTA and CDR2 as FQGTGA. CDR3 nucleotide sequence: TGTGCCAGCAGCATGAGACAGGTTTCCAGTGAGCAGTTCTTC. This encodes CASSMRQVSSEQFF.

The V call is TRBV5-1, the J call TRBJ2-1; no clear D gene. Trimming shortened V by 2 bases and J by 8 bases, and 11 bases separated the two germline ends. The CDR3 extends over 13 amino acids. Germline V gene lookup returns CDR1 SGHRS and CDR2 YFSETQ. CDR3 nucleotides: TGCGCCAGCAGCTTATCCGTGGGCTATGAGCAGTTCTTC. It translates to CASSLSVGYEQFF.

V is TRBV28 and J is TRBJ1-3; D not certain. Germline values: CDR1 MDHEN, CDR2 SYDVKM. The CDR3 runs 14 residues. Trimming removed 4 bases at V and 0 bases at J, with 7 bases between. In DNA form, the CDR3 reads TGTGCCAGCAGTTCCCCCCACTCTGGAAACACCATATATTTT. Translation: CASSSPHSGNTIYF.

The J gene is TRBJ1-5, the V gene TRBV3-1 (or the pseudogene TRBV3-2), with D uncertain. The CDR3 loop spans 14 amino acids. The germline V and J ends were trimmed by 0 bases and 0 bases, with 3 bases remaining between them. Germline V gene sequence: CDR1 LGHDT, CDR2 YNNKEL (reference sequence). The CDR3 DNA follows: TGTGCCAGCAGCCAAGACCATAGCAATCAGCCCCAGCATTTT. This gives the protein CASSQDHSNQPQHF.

The gene calls are TRBV24-1 and TRBJ1-3; the D is unclear. Germline V gene lookup returns CDR1 KGHDR and CDR2 SFDVKD. V gave up 3 bases and J gave up 8 bases, with 13 bases separating them. The CDR3 is made up of 14 amino acids. The CDR3 DNA sequence: TGTGCCACCAGTGATCCAGGACTCGGAGACACCATATATTTT. Translated, it gives CATSDPGLGDTIYF.

The chain joins TRBV3-1 (or the pseudogene TRBV3-2) to TRBJ1-1; possible D gene TRBD1, 5 bases. The CDR3 is made up of 14 amino acids. Trimming took off 1 base at V and 10 bases at J, with 16 bases between the two ends. Germline values: CDR1 LGHDT, CDR2 YNNKEL (reference sequence). CDR3 DNA: TGTGCCAGCAGCCAAGGGGGCTTAACGCGCGGAGCTTTCTTT. Amino acid sequence: CASSQGGLTRGAFF.

This rearrangement joins TRBV19 to TRBJ2-5; possibly TRBD1 for D (5 bases). Trimming took 6 bases from V and 5 from J, leaving 7 bases between them. This CDR3 spans 11 amino acids. Germline assignment: CDR1 LNHDA and CDR2 SQIVND (reference sequence). CDR3: CASRSGETQYF. For the CDR3, the DNA is TGTGCCAGTAGGTCAGGGGAGACCCAGTACTTC. Variable domain in full (rest from reference TRBV19 and TRBJ2-5): DGGITQSPKYLFRKEGQNVTLSCEQNLNHDAMYWYRQDPGQGLRLIYYSQIVNDFQKGDIAEGYSVSREKKESFPLTVTSAQKNPTAFYLCASRSGETQYFGPGTRLLVL.

This clone was observed a few times. This chain connects TRBV18 to TRBJ1-5; D is unclear. V lost 6 bases and J lost 0, with 21 bases in between. Germline V lookup: CDR1 KGHSH, CDR2 LQKENI. CDR3 size: 18 residues. The CDR3, as DNA: TGTGCCAGCTCCCTCCTTCGCTCCACCCCGAATAGCAATCAGCCCCAGCATTTT. As protein: CASSLLRSTPNSNQPQHF.

Here the CDR3 reads CASSLRTGLNYEQYF. The DNA of the CDR3 is TGTGCCAGCAGTCTCCGGACAGGGTTGAACTACGAGCAGTACTTC. The chain combines TRBV6-5 with TRBJ2-7, with 8 bases aligning to TRBD1. Trimming removed 5 bases from V and 3 bases from J; junction bases left unmatched: 9. The CDR3 sequence is 15 residues long. Germline lookup yields CDR1 MNHEY and CDR2 SVGAGI.

The rearrangement joins TRBV7-6 to TRBJ1-1, with 9 bases aligning to TRBD1. The germline V gene encodes CDR1 SGHVS and CDR2 FNYEAQ. J was trimmed by 1 base and V by 1 base; bases with no gene match: 4. The CDR3 runs 16 residues. Here the CDR3 DNA reads TGTGCCAGCAGCTTAGGTATGGGACAGGGGAACACTGAAGCTTTCTTT. Amino acid sequence: CASSLGMGQGNTEAFF.

This clone was recorded only once. V and J are TRBV9 and TRBJ1-6, with TRBD1 matching over 7 bases. The V gene's germline CDR1 is SGDLS and CDR2 YYNGEE. CDR3 length: 14 residues. J gave up 5 bases and V 4 bases, and 3 bases lay outside the gene matches. The CDR3 bases are TGTGCCAGCAGCCTTACAGGGGATAATTCACCCCTCCACTTT. Translated, it gives CASSLTGDNSPLHF.

This sequence joins TRBV11-3 and TRBJ1-1; no reliable D call. Trimming took 5 bases from V and 1 from J, leaving 5 bases between them. The CDR3 has 12 amino acids. CDR1 is SGHNT, CDR2 YENEEA, per germline. The CDR3 is CASSPGNTEAFF. The DNA of the CDR3 is TGTGCCAGCAGCCCCGGGAACACTGAAGCTTTCTTT.

The chain combines TRBV5-6 with TRBJ2-5, with D hard to call. The CDR3 consists of 11 residues. Germline V gene lookup returns CDR1 SGHDT and CDR2 YYEEEE. V dropped 5 bases and J dropped 3 bases, with 5 bases sitting between them. The CDR3, as DNA: TGTGCCAGCAGAAGAGAAGAGACCCAGTACTTC. Translation gives CASRREETQYF.

V is TRBV19 and J is TRBJ1-4; TRBD1 matches 7 bases. The junction had 7 bases not matched to a gene; V was cut back by 4 bases and J by 8 bases. CDR1 and CDR2 from the germline V gene are LNHDA and SQIVND (reference sequence). The CDR3 is made up of 14 amino acids. For the CDR3, the DNA is TGTGCCAGTAGTACCGACAGGGATAACGAAAAACTGTTTTTT. Amino acids: CASSTDRDNEKLFF.

The chain combines TRBV18 with TRBJ1-3; D is undetermined. V shed 2 bases and J shed 4 bases, with 15 bases lying between them. Germline CDR1 KGHSH, CDR2 LQKENI. This CDR3 has 16 residues. The CDR3: CASSPRAPGEGNTIYF. Written as DNA, the CDR3 is TGTGCCAGCTCACCAAGGGCTCCCGGGGAAGGAAACACCATATATTTT.

The genes are TRBV19 and TRBJ2-7, with D tentatively TRBD2 (6 bases). The CDR3 runs 13 residues. The V and J ends lost 10 bases and 2 bases respectively, with 15 bases between them. Germline V gene lookup returns CDR1 LNHDA and CDR2 SQIVND (reference sequence). The CDR3 DNA reads TGTGCCACCCGCGGGGCTGAAGCCTACGAGCAGTACTTC. Its translation is CATRGAEAYEQYF.

CDR3 nucleotides: TGTGCCAGCAGCAGCAGGACAGGGGACACCTCACCCCTCCACTTT. It translates to CASSSRTGDTSPLHF. This chain links TRBV7-2 with TRBJ1-6, with 9 bases fitting TRBD1. The germline CDR1 and CDR2 sequences are SGHTA and FQGNSA. J was trimmed by 10 bases and V by 5 bases; bases with no gene match: 9. The CDR3 contains 15 residues.

The genes are TRBV7-9 and TRBJ1-3, with D perhaps TRBD1 (6 bases). The CDR3 consists of 14 residues. Trimming stripped 4 bases from V and 0 bases from J, with 7 bases between. Germline values: CDR1 SEHNR, CDR2 FQNEAQ (reference sequence). CDR3 nucleotide sequence: TGTGCCAGCAGCTGGACAGACTCTGGAAACACCATATATTTT. As protein: CASSWTDSGNTIYF. The full variable domain, rest sourced from reference TRBV7-9 and TRBJ1-3, is DTGVSQNPRHKITKRGQNVTFRCDPISEHNRLYWYRQTLGQGPEFLTYFQNEAQLEKSRLLSDRFSAERPKGSFSTLEIQRTEQGDSAMYLCASSWTDSGNTIYFGEGSWLTVV.

The chain carries TRBV7-9 and TRBJ2-1; unclear D gene. V lost 1 base, J lost 5 bases, and 6 bases lay in between. Germline V gene sequence: CDR1 SEHNR, CDR2 FQNEAQ (reference sequence). CDR3 length: 13 residues. The CDR3 DNA reads as TGTGCCAGCAGCTTAGTCCGAAACAATGAGCAGTTCTTC. This gives the protein CASSLVRNNEQFF.

V usage is TRBV6-2 or TRBV6-3 and J usage is TRBJ2-4; D is tentatively TRBD1 or TRBD2 (6 bases each). CDR3 length: 14 residues. V gave up 6 bases and J gave up 8 bases, with 17 bases separating them. CDR1 MNHEY and CDR2 SVGEGT come from the germline V gene. CDR3 protein: CASSPGTRRDIQYF. The CDR3 DNA sequence: TGTGCCAGCAGCCCCGGGACAAGGAGGGACATTCAGTACTTC.

The chain couples TRBV7-8 to TRBJ2-1; maybe TRBD1 (6 bases). With 6 bases removed from V and 8 bases from J, the gap between germline ends came to 11 bases. This CDR3 comprises 12 residues. From germline, CDR1 is SGHVS and CDR2 FQNEAQ. CDR3 bases: TGTGCCAGCAGTAACAGGGTCCATGAGCAGTTCTTC. Translated: CASSNRVHEQFF.

The V gene is TRBV7-9, the J gene TRBJ1-1, with D possibly TRBD1 on 5 matching bases. Trimming took 11 bases from V and 0 from J, leaving 19 bases between them. Germline V lookup: CDR1 SEHNR, CDR2 FQNEAQ (reference sequence). The CDR3 spans 15 residues. The CDR3 loop is CAGDPGDEVNTEAFF. In DNA form, the CDR3 reads TGTGCCGGGGACCCGGGGGACGAGGTGAACACTGAAGCTTTCTTT.

This chain links TRBV7-8 with TRBJ2-7; TRBD1 matches at 10 bases. The trim removed 4 bases at V and 12 bases at J, leaving 9 bases unmatched. The CDR3 runs 13 residues. Germline-derived CDR1 and CDR2 are SGHVS and FQNEAQ. This CDR3 reads CASSWEQTGGAYF. For the CDR3, the DNA is TGTGCCAGCAGCTGGGAGCAGACAGGGGGCGCGTACTTC.

V gene TRBV6-5 combines with J gene TRBJ2-1; a weak D match, TRBD2 (5 bases). The V gene's germline CDR1 is MNHEY and CDR2 SVGAGI. CDR3 length: 15 amino acids. V was clipped by 2 bases and J by 3 bases, with 11 bases between them. The CDR3 loop is CASSYGGRSYNEQFF. The CDR3 coding sequence is TGTGCCAGCAGTTACGGAGGCAGGAGCTACAATGAGCAGTTCTTC.

This chain joins TRBV20-1 and TRBJ1-5; D unclear. The V gene's germline CDR1 is DFQATT and CDR2 SNEGSKA (reference sequence). This CDR3 region has 13 residues. Trimming left V 3 bases short and J 5 bases short, with 11 bases between. CDR3 DNA sequence: TGCAGTGCTAGTAGGCAGACTGATCAGCCCCAGCATTTT. Residues: CSASRQTDQPQHF.

The chain employs TRBV5-1 and TRBJ1-1; TRBD1 might be the D (5 bases). The germline V gene encodes CDR1 SGHRS and CDR2 YFSETQ. This CDR3 region has 15 residues. V was shortened by 4 bases and J by 1 base, with 14 bases between the two germline ends. The CDR3 DNA sequence: TGCGCCAGCAGCCCGGAGGGACCTCCGAACACTGAAGCTTTCTTT. It codes for CASSPEGPPNTEAFF. Looking up the rest from reference TRBV5-1 and TRBJ1-1 gives the full variable domain: KAGVTQTPRYLIKTRGQQVTLSCSPISGHRSVSWYQQTPGQGLQFLFEYFSETQRNKGNFPGRFSGRQFSNSRSEMNVSTLELGDSALYLCASSPEGPPNTEAFFGQGTRLTVV.

The chain recombines TRBV27 with TRBJ2-4; TRBD1 matches at 7 bases. V lost 0 bases and J lost 3; bases outside the gene matches: 8. Germline V gene data show CDR1 as MNHEY and CDR2 as SMNVEV (reference sequence). The CDR3 covers 17 residues. The CDR3 DNA follows: TGTGCCAGCAGTTTATCGCAGGGGGACAGCGGCAAAAACATTCAGTACTTC. Encoded protein: CASSLSQGDSGKNIQYF.

CDR3 amino acids: CASSVGQQAGTGELFF. CDR3 nucleotide sequence: TGTGCCAGCAGCGTTGGACAGCAAGCGGGCACCGGGGAGCTGTTTTTT. The chain is built from TRBV9 and TRBJ2-2; D is possibly TRBD1 or TRBD2 (6 bases each). CDR1 and CDR2 from the germline V gene are SGDLS and YYNGEE. V was trimmed by 2 bases and J by 4 bases, leaving 15 bases between them. The CDR3 is made up of 16 amino acids.

This chain links TRBV19 with TRBJ1-4; no firm D call. This CDR3 is 14 amino acids long. Trimming left V 5 bases short and J 6 bases short, with 13 bases between. The V gene's germline CDR1 is LNHDA and CDR2 SQIVND (reference sequence). The CDR3 bases are TGTGCCAGTAGTTCTCTCGGAGTTTATGAAAAACTGTTTTTT. Translation gives CASSSLGVYEKLFF.

This clone was picked up one time. This chain connects TRBV11-1 to TRBJ1-1; maybe TRBD1 (5 bases). V shed 1 base and J shed 4 bases, with 7 bases lying between them. Germline CDR1 SGHAT, CDR2 FQDESV (reference sequence). This CDR3 has 13 residues. This CDR3 reads CASSLVGGTEAFF. The CDR3 nucleotides are TGTGCCAGCAGCTTAGTGGGGGGCACTGAAGCTTTCTTT.

The chain carries TRBV12-3 or TRBV12-4 and TRBJ1-1; D not resolved. This CDR3 has 13 amino acids. The V end lost 1 base, the J end lost 3 bases, and 6 bases lay between the germline ends. The CDR3 reads CASSLGQYTEAFF. The CDR3 DNA follows: TGTGCCAGCAGTTTAGGGCAGTACACTGAAGCTTTCTTT.